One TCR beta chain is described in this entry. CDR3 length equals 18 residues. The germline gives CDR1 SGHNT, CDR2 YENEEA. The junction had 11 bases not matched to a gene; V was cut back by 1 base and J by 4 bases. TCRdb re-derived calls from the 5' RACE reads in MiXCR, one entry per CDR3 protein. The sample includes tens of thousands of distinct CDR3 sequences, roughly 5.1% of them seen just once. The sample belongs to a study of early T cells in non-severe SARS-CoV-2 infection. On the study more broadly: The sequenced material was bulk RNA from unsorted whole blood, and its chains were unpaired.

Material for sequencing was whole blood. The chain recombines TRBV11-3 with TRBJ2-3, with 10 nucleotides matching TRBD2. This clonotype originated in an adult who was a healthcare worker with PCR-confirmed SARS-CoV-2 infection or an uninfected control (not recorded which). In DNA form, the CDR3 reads TGTGCCAGCAGCTTAGGAGGACTAGCGGAGGGCCCCCCAGATACGCAGTATTTT. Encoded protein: CASSLGGLAEGPPDTQYF.